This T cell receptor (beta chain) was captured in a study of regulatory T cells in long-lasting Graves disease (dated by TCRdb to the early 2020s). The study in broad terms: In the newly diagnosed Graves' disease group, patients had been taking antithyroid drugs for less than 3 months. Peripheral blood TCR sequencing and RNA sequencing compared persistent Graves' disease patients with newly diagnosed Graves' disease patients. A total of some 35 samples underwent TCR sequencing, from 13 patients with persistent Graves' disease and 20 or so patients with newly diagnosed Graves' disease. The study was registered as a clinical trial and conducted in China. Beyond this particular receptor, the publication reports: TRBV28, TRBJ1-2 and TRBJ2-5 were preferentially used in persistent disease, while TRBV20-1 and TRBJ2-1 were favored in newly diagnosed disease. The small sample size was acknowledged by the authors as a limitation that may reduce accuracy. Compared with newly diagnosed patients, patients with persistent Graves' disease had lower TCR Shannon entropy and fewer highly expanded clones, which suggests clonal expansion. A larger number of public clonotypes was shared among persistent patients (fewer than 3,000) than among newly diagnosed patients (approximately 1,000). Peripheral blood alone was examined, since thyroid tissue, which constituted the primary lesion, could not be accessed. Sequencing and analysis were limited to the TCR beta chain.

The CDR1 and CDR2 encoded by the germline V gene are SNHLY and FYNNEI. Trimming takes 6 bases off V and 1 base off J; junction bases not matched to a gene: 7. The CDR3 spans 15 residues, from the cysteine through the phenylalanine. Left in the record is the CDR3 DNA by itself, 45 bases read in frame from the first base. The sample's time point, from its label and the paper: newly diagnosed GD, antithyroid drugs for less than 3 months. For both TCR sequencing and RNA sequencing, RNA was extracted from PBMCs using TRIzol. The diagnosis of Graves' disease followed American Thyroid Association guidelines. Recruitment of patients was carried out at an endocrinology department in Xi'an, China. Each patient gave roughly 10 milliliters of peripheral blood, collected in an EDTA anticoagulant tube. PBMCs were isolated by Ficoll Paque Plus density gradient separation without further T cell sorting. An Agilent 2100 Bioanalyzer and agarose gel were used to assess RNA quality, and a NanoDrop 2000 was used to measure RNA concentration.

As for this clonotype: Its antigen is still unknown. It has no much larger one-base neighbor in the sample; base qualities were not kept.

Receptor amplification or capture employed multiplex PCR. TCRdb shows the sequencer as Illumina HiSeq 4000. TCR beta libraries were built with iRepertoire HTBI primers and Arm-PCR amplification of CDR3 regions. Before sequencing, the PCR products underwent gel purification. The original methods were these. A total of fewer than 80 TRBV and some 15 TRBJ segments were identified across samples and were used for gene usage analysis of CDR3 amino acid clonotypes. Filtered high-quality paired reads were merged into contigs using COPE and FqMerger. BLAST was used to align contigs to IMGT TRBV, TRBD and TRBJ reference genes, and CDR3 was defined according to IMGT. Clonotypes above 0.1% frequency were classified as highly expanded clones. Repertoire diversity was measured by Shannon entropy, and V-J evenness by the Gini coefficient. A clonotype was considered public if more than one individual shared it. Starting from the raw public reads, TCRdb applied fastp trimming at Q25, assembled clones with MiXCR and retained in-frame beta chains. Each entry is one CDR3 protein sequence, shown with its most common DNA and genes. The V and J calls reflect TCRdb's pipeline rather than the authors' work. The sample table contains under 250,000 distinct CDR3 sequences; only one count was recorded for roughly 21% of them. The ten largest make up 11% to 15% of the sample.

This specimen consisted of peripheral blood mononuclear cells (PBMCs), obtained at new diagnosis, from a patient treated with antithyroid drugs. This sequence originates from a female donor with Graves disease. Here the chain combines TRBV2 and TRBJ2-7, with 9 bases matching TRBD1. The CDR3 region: CASRSGTGRSYEQYF. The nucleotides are TGTGCCAGCAGGTCCGGGACAGGGAGGTCCTACGAGCAGTACTTC.